Listed below are T cell receptor beta chains from one sample, sequenced in a study of graft-versus-host responses after intestinal transplantation. Their antigen targets remain unknown. Sequencing was performed with immunoSEQ multiplex PCR; in TCRdb, only in-frame clones are kept and a portion is missing. The sample shows around 90,000 clones, about 93% of them seen only once. The starting material was unstimulated CD8+ T cells sorted from spleen or lymph node cells, obtained before intestinal transplant. The receptors derive from a human donor who received an intestinal transplant. CDR3s include the opening cysteine and the closing phenylalanine or tryptophan. The D gene is left open where the match is weak.

v_call	d_call	j_call	cdr3_aa	cdr3_nt
TRBV19	TRBD2	TRBJ2-1	CASSWGGERNEQFF	TGTGCCAGTAGTTGGGGGGGGGAGCGGAATGAGCAGTTCTTC
TRBV7-9	.	TRBJ1-2	CASSLEATWGYTF	TGTGCCAGCAGCTTGGAGGCCACGTGGGGTTACACCTTC
TRBV6-5	.	TRBJ1-2	CASSTGQYYGYTF	TGTGCCAGCAGTACCGGACAGTACTATGGCTACACCTTC
TRBV27	TRBD1	TRBJ2-7	CASSLSKPGQGSYEQYF	TGTGCCAGCAGTTTATCGAAACCGGGACAGGGGTCCTACGAGCAGTACTTC
TRBV19	TRBD1	TRBJ1-1	CASSLQGMNTEAFF	TGTGCCAGTAGTCTACAGGGGATGAACACTGAAGCTTTCTTT
TRBV7-3	.	TRBJ2-3	CASSLTGSPTDTQYF	TGTGCCAGCAGCCTTACAGGGAGTCCCACAGATACGCAGTATTTT
TRBV5-6	.	TRBJ2-3	CASKIWSPLAYYTDTQYF	TGTGCCAGTAAAATCTGGTCCCCACTAGCCTACTACACAGATACGCAGTATTTT
TRBV29-1	.	TRBJ2-1	CSVDGTPSVGFYNEQFF	TGCAGCGTTGATGGGACTCCTAGCGTTGGGTTCTACAATGAGCAGTTCTTC
TRBV7-3	.	TRBJ1-1	CASIGGAPEAFF	TGTGCCAGCATCGGGGGGGCGCCTGAAGCTTTCTTT
TRBV13	TRBD2	TRBJ2-1	CASSSRLAGVNEQFF	TGTGCCAGCAGCTCAAGGCTAGCGGGAGTCAATGAGCAGTTCTTC
TRBV7-9	.	TRBJ2-7	CASSSVRVFEQYF	TGTGCCAGCAGCTCCGTACGGGTCTTCGAGCAGTACTTC
TRBV19	TRBD1	TRBJ1-1	CASSSTGPTEAFF	TGTGCCAGTAGCTCGACAGGGCCCACTGAAGCTTTCTTT
TRBV28	.	TRBJ2-2	CASSSRLAGELFF	TGTGCCAGCAGTTCCAGACTAGCCGGGGAGCTGTTTTTT
TRBV11-2	TRBD1	TRBJ1-6	CASSLDLPTGESSPLHF	TGTGCCAGCAGCTTAGACCTACCGACAGGGGAGTCTTCACCCCTCCACTTT
TRBV9	.	TRBJ1-3	CASSVDNGVVGNTIYF	TGTGCCAGCAGCGTAGACAACGGGGTCGTGGGAAACACCATATATTTT
TRBV30	.	TRBJ2-7	CAWSGTGNEQYF	TGTGCCTGGAGTGGAACAGGGAACGAGCAGTACTTC
TRBV19	.	TRBJ2-7	CASSIGETYEQYF	TGTGCCAGTAGTATCGGTGAGACCTACGAGCAGTACTTC
TRBV7-8	.	TRBJ2-7	CASSLEQSYEQYF	TGTGCCAGCAGCTTAGAACAGTCCTACGAGCAGTACTTC
TRBV19	TRBD1	TRBJ2-3	CASSITGGFTDTQYF	TGTGCCAGTAGTATCACAGGGGGATTCACAGATACGCAGTATTTT
TRBV7-9	TRBD1	TRBJ1-2	CASSPDRAGGYTF	TGTGCCAGCAGCCCCGACAGGGCGGGTGGCTACACCTTC
TRBV27	TRBD2	TRBJ2-2	CASSLGGAGTGELFF	TGTGCCAGCAGCCTCGGGGGGGCGGGCACCGGGGAGCTGTTTTTT
TRBV19	.	TRBJ2-7	CASSNGQSYEQYF	TGTGCCAGTAGTAATGGACAGAGCTACGAGCAGTACTTC
TRBV5-1	.	TRBJ2-7	CASSPEASYEQYF	TGCGCCAGCAGCCCGGAGGCGTCCTACGAGCAGTACTTC
TRBV7-8	.	TRBJ1-2	CASSLNGNYGYTF	TGTGCCAGCAGCTTAAACGGGAACTATGGCTACACCTTC
TRBV4-1	.	TRBJ2-6	CASSQVLSGANVLTF	TGCGCCAGCAGCCAAGTATTATCTGGGGCCAACGTCCTGACTTTC
TRBV4-3	.	TRBJ2-5	CASSQEWSGNEETQYF	TGCGCCAGCAGCCAAGAGTGGTCAGGGAACGAGGAGACCCAGTACTTC
TRBV10-2	.	TRBJ2-2	CASSEPSGNTGELFF	TGCGCCAGCAGTGAGCCTTCGGGGAACACCGGGGAGCTGTTTTTT
TRBV9	TRBD1	TRBJ2-2	CASSVQGATTGELFF	TGTGCCAGCAGCGTTCAGGGGGCCACCACCGGGGAGCTGTTTTTT
TRBV7-6	.	TRBJ2-7	CASSLAEGHYEQYF	TGTGCCAGCAGCTTAGCTGAGGGACACTACGAGCAGTACTTC
TRBV7-9	.	TRBJ1-1	CASSSGGTEAFF	TGTGCCAGCAGCTCCGGGGGCACTGAAGCTTTCTTT